This passage covers 6 T cell receptor beta chains from one sample sequenced in a study of TIL therapy for anti-PD-1-resistant metastatic lung cancer. Sequencing used immunoSEQ v3. The repertoire was sequenced with immunoSEQ multiplex PCR; TCRdb's copy has only in-frame clones and lacks some. This table has under 65,000 clones, approximately 75% appearing once. Time point given: pre-treatment sample, taken before nivolumab and TIL therapy. The source material was blood, sampled at baseline. The receptors come from a person aged 25 to 80 with non-small cell lung cancer.

This chain links TRBV6-2 or TRBV6-3 with TRBJ2-7; no clear D. This CDR3 has 14 amino acids. CDR1 MNHEY and CDR2 SVGEGT come from the germline V gene. The germline V and J ends were trimmed by 4 bases and 0 bases, with 10 bases remaining between them. The CDR3 is CASSWPLTSYEQYF. CDR3 nucleotide sequence: TGTGCCAGCAGTTGGCCGTTAACCTCCTACGAGCAGTACTTC.

This clone has a single count. The V call is TRBV5-5, the J call TRBJ2-4, with 15 bases fitting TRBD2. Germline V gene lookup returns CDR1 SGHKS and CDR2 YYEKEE (reference sequence). The CDR3 runs 16 residues. V trimming: 5 bases; J trimming: 9 bases; junction bases outside the gene matches: 9. CDR3 in DNA: TGTGCCAGCAGAAAGGGACTAGCGGGAGGAGAGGGCATTCAGTACTTC. Protein sequence: CASRKGLAGGEGIQYF.

The V call is TRBV7-2, the J call TRBJ2-1; TRBD2 aligns across 7 bases. The CDR3 spans 13 residues. Per the germline V gene, CDR1 is SGHTA and CDR2 is FQGNSA. V gave up 5 bases and J gave up 9 bases; unmatched junction bases: 7. The CDR3 DNA is TGTGCCAGCAGCCTGGGGCGGGAGTCTGAGCAGTTCTTC. Its translation: CASSLGRESEQFF.

The gene calls are TRBV5-8 and TRBJ2-2, with TRBD2 identical over 12 bases. This CDR3 is built from 17 residues. V dropped 4 bases and J dropped 0; count of bases not matched to a gene: 4. Germline values: CDR1 SGHTS, CDR2 YDEGEE. The CDR3 DNA is TGTGCCAGCAGCCGGGGACTAGCGGGCCCGAACACCGGGGAGCTGTTTTTT. Its translation is CASSRGLAGPNTGELFF.

The J gene is TRBJ2-3, the V gene TRBV5-6; 8 nucleotides line up with TRBD2. Germline CDR1 SGHDT, CDR2 YYEEEE. J gave up 3 bases and V 4 bases, and 10 bases lay outside the gene matches. This CDR3 is built from 16 residues. CDR3 coding DNA: TGTGCCAGCAGCCAGGCGTGGCGGGAGGAGACAGATACGCAGTATTTT. Translating it yields CASSQAWREETDTQYF.

The chain employs TRBV12-3 or TRBV12-4 and TRBJ2-7, with D uncertain. The CDR3 is made up of 13 amino acids. V lost 6 bases and J 1 base, leaving 10 bases between the germline ends. The CDR3 reads CASRRSGSYEQYF. The CDR3 DNA reads as TGTGCCAGCAGACGATCTGGGTCCTACGAGCAGTACTTC.